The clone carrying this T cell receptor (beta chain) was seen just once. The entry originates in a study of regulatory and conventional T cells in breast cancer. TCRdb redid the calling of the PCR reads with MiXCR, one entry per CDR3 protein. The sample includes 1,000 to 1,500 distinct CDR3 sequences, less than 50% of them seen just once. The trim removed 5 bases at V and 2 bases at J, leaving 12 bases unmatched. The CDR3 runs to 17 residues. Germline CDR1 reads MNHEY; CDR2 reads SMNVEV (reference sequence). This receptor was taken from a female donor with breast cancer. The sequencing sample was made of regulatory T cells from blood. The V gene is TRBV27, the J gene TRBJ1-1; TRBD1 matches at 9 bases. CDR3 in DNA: TGTGCCAGCAGTCCCTCCGGGACAGGGTGGGGTAACACTGAAGCTTTCTTT. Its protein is CASSPSGTGWGNTEAFF.